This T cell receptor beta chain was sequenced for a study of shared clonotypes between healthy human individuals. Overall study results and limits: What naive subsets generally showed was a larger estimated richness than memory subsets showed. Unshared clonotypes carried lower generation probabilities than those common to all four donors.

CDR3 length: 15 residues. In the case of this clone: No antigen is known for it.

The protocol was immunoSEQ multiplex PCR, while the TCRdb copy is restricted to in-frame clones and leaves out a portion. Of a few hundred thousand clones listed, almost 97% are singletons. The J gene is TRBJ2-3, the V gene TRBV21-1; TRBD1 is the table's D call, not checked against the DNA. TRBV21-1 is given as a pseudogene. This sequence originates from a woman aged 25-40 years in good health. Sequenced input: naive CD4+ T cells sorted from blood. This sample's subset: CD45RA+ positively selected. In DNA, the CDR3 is TGTGCCAGCAGCAATTCGGACAGGGTAAACAATACGCAGTATTTT. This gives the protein CASSNSDRVNNTQYF.